This TCR beta chain was sequenced for a study of OX40 agonist ivuxolimab in advanced cancers. Patients were excluded for autoimmune disease history or systemic immunosuppression. J gave up 5 bases and V 0 bases, and 7 bases lay outside the gene matches. The germline gives CDR1 SGHRS, CDR2 YFSETQ. The CDR3 sequence is 15 residues long. Findings of the study overall: Some of the nonresponding patients also showed low levels of normalized T-cell clonal expansion. CD8+ T cells showed, on average, more clonal expansion than CD4+ cells.

Sequencing used immunoSEQ multiplex PCR; TCRdb keeps in-frame clones, though not all of them. The table has fewer than 100,000 clones, approximately 88% seen once; the top ten hold approximately 11%. This clone was recorded once. Antigen specificity is unknown. The rearrangement uses TRBV5-1 and TRBJ2-5, with 7 nucleotides matching TRBD2. The sequenced sample was CD4+ or CD8+ T cells sorted from blood, obtained in a trial of the OX40 agonist ivuxolimab. This clonotype was sampled from an adult with an advanced solid tumor such as melanoma, head and neck, liver or kidney cancer. The CDR3 loop reads CASSLATSSGETQYF. The CDR3, as DNA: TGCGCCAGCAGCTTGGCGACTAGCTCGGGGGAGACCCAGTACTTC. The complete variable domain, with remaining parts taken from reference TRBV5-1 and TRBJ2-5, reads KAGVTQTPRYLIKTRGQQVTLSCSPISGHRSVSWYQQTPGQGLQFLFEYFSETQRNKGNFPGRFSGRQFSNSRSEMNVSTLELGDSALYLCASSLATSSGETQYFGPGTRLLVL.